The 25 T cell receptor beta chains reported below all come from one sample, sequenced in a study of T cells in Graves' hyperthyroidism and ophthalmopathy. Amplification of TCR beta CDR3 regions used RNA as the template. The HTBI primer set served for first-round RT-PCR of the TCR CDR3. TCRdb ran MiXCR on the multiplex PCR reads and lists one entry per CDR3 protein. The table has more than 650,000 distinct CDR3 sequences, 14% seen once; the top ten hold roughly a tenth. Sequencing input: blood. Receptors originate from a woman between 18 and 29 years old with Graves' hyperthyroidism.

This chain joins TRBV5-4 and TRBJ2-2, with D possibly matching TRBD1 (6 bases). Germline V gene data show CDR1 as SGHNT and CDR2 as YYREEE (reference sequence). This CDR3 spans 16 amino acids. V lost 4 bases to trimming and J lost 4 bases, with 17 bases between them. The CDR3 DNA follows: TGTGCCAGCAGCCGTAACAGGGATACCCCCACCGGGGAGCTGTTTTTT. Translated, it gives CASSRNRDTPTGELFF.

This clonotype was detected many times. The chain employs TRBV30 and TRBJ2-5, with D uncertain. Germline V lookup: CDR1 GTSNPN, CDR2 SVGIG (reference sequence). Between the trimmed V and J ends, which lost 0 bases and 1 base, there was a span of 9 bases. This CDR3 has 14 amino acids. CDR3 residues: CAWSVTGLQETQYF. The CDR3 region has the DNA TGTGCCTGGAGTGTAACCGGGCTCCAAGAGACCCAGTACTTC.

The table lists this clonotype with many counts. This sequence joins TRBV2 and TRBJ2-5; the D is unclear. Trimming removed 6 bases at V and 5 bases at J, with 13 bases between. The germline CDR1 and CDR2 sequences are SNHLY and FYNNEI. This CDR3 has 13 amino acids. CDR3 DNA sequence: TGTGCCAGCAGCCCACACGGATGGGAGACCCAGTACTTC. Protein sequence: CASSPHGWETQYF.

A note on this clonotype: Possible read error: a much larger clone is one base away. V usage is TRBV28 and J usage is TRBJ2-3, with a possible D match to TRBD2 (6 bases). The CDR3 is made up of 16 amino acids. Germline V gene sequence: CDR1 MDHEN, CDR2 SYDVKM. The DNA of the CDR3 is TGTACCAGCGCCCAATTGCGACTAGTAGGCACAGATACGCAGTATTTT. Its translation is CTSAQLRLVGTDTQYF.

This clonotype showed up many times. The V and J genes are TRBV18 and TRBJ2-1, with D possibly matching TRBD2 (5 bases). CDR1 and CDR2 from the germline V gene are KGHSH and LQKENI. V gave up 3 bases and J gave up 7 bases, with 10 bases separating them. This CDR3 region has 13 residues. The CDR3 DNA is TGTGCCAGCTCACCCTCCAGAGGGAATGAGCAGTTCTTC. This translates into CASSPSRGNEQFF.

This clonotype was seen more than once but under ten times. The J gene is TRBJ2-4, the V gene TRBV28, with TRBD1 identical over 11 bases. The CDR3 contains 15 residues. Germline V lookup: CDR1 MDHEN, CDR2 SYDVKM. V was clipped by 5 bases and J by 5 bases; unmatched bases: 5. The CDR3 reads CASSPRDRGENIQYF. The CDR3 DNA sequence: TGTGCCAGCAGTCCCCGGGACAGGGGGGAAAACATTCAGTACTTC.

The chain combines TRBV13 with TRBJ2-3; 10 nucleotides align to TRBD2. The germline gives CDR1 PRHDT, CDR2 FYEKMQ (reference sequence). The V and J ends lost 5 bases and 3 bases, in that order; junction bases with no gene match: 5. The CDR3 sequence is 15 residues long. In nucleotides, the CDR3 is TGTGCCAGCAGCATAACTAGCGGGGCGACAGATACGCAGTATTTT. Encoded protein: CASSITSGATDTQYF.

The sample holds many counts of this clonotype. The J gene is TRBJ1-2, the V gene TRBV27; a possible D gene is TRBD1 (5 bases). Trimming took off 3 bases at V and 2 bases at J, with 25 bases between the two ends. The CDR3 totals 19 residues. Germline CDR1 reads MNHEY; CDR2 reads SMNVEV (reference sequence). CDR3 residues: CASSLVPPGPFAGNYGYTF. For the CDR3, the DNA is TGTGCCAGCAGTTTGGTTCCTCCAGGACCCTTTGCAGGGAACTATGGCTACACCTTC.

V usage is TRBV11-2 and J usage is TRBJ1-6; D call uncertain. V lost 1 base and J 9 bases, leaving 19 bases between the germline ends. CDR1 and CDR2 from the germline V gene are SGHAT and FQNNGV. This CDR3 has 17 amino acids. Written as DNA, the CDR3 is TGTGCCAGCAGCTTAGTACCTCGGGCACCCACAACTTCACCCCTCCACTTT. Its protein is CASSLVPRAPTTSPLHF.

This clonotype was seen more than once but under ten times. The chain carries TRBV19 and TRBJ2-1; D call uncertain. CDR1 and CDR2 from the germline V gene are LNHDA and SQIVND (reference sequence). The V end was cut by 4 bases, the J end by 4 bases, with 8 bases between. The length of the CDR3 is 13 residues. The CDR3: CASSRALYNEQFF. CDR3 sequence (DNA): TGTGCCAGTAGTAGGGCCCTGTACAATGAGCAGTTCTTC. The variable domain in full, with the rest retrieved from reference TRBV19 and TRBJ2-1, is DGGITQSPKYLFRKEGQNVTLSCEQNLNHDAMYWYRQDPGQGLRLIYYSQIVNDFQKGDIAEGYSVSREKKESFPLTVTSAQKNPTAFYLCASSRALYNEQFFGPGTRLTVL.

This clonotype was counted many times. This chain uses TRBV18 with TRBJ2-3; TRBD1 aligns across 9 bases. The CDR3 loop spans 15 amino acids. From germline, CDR1 is KGHSH and CDR2 LQKENI. Trimming removed 3 bases from V and 2 bases from J; junction bases left unmatched: 3. Here the CDR3 reads CASSPGQGDTDTQYF. CDR3 coding DNA: TGTGCCAGCTCACCGGGACAGGGAGACACAGATACGCAGTATTTT.

The genes are TRBV29-1 and TRBJ1-4, with D tentatively TRBD1 (5 bases). This CDR3 has 12 amino acids. The germline gives CDR1 SQVTM, CDR2 ANQGSEA. The V end lost 6 bases, the J end lost 8 bases, and 13 bases lay between the germline ends. The CDR3 nucleotides are TGCAGCGTAAGGCAGGGAAAGGAAAAACTGTTTTTT. Its translation is CSVRQGKEKLFF. Variable domain in full (rest from reference TRBV29-1 and TRBJ1-4): SAVISQKPSRDICQRGTSLTIQCQVDSQVTMMFWYRQQPGQSLTLIATANQGSEATYESGFVIDKFPISRPNLTFSTLTVSNMSPEDSSIYLCSVRQGKEKLFFGSGTQLSVL.

This clonotype was seen many times. Written as DNA, the CDR3 is TGTGCCAGCAGCATTACACCGAACACTGAAGCTTTCTTT. This encodes CASSITPNTEAFF. The chain carries TRBV7-3 and TRBJ1-1; D is ambiguous. Trimming stripped 5 bases from V and 1 base from J, with 8 bases between. Germline assignment: CDR1 SGHTA and CDR2 FQGTGA. CDR3 length: 13 residues. Based on the CDR3 plus reference TRBV7-3 and TRBJ1-1, the full variable domain is GAGVSQTPSNKVTEKGKYVELRCDPISGHTALYWYRQSLGQGPEFLIYFQGTGAADDSGLPNDRFFAVRPEGSVSTLKIQRTERGDSAVYLCASSITPNTEAFFGQGTRLTVV.

This clonotype was detected ten times or more. The V and J genes are TRBV24-1 and TRBJ2-7; D uncertain. The CDR3 is 15 residues long. With 4 bases removed from V and 0 bases from J, the gap between germline ends came to 12 bases. Per germline, CDR1 KGHDR and CDR2 SFDVKD. For the CDR3, the DNA is TGTGCCACCAGTGACCCCCGGACGGGCTCCTACGAGCAGTACTTC. It is translated as CATSDPRTGSYEQYF.

Comment on this clonotype: A junction boundary mismatches the germline segment, possibly from a read error. V gene TRBV7-9 combines with J gene TRBJ1-1, with D possibly being TRBD1 (5 bases). The CDR3 is 14 amino acids. Per the germline V gene, CDR1 is SEHNR and CDR2 is FQNEAQ (reference sequence). CDR3 region: CASSLAGLNTEALF. The CDR3 coding sequence is TGTGCCAGCAGCTTAGCGGGGCTGAACACTGAAGCTCTCTTT.

The J gene is TRBJ1-5, the V gene TRBV15; 7 bases line up with TRBD1. V lost 2 bases to trimming and J lost 11 bases; unmatched junction nucleotides: 9. Germline CDR1 is LNHNV and CDR2 is YYDKDF (reference sequence). The CDR3 is made up of 14 amino acids. The chain's CDR3 is CATSRQGGSGAQHF. The CDR3 region has the DNA TGTGCCACCAGCAGACAGGGGGGTTCGGGGGCCCAGCATTTT.

This clonotype was recorded many times. The chain has TRBV30 and TRBJ1-1, with D hard to call. The germline V gene has CDR1 GTSNPN and CDR2 SVGIG (reference sequence). This CDR3 has 14 amino acids. Trimming shortened V by 0 bases and J by 6 bases, and 14 bases separated the two germline ends. CDR3: CAWSVGVVKSEAFF. CDR3 coding DNA: TGTGCCTGGAGTGTTGGGGTAGTAAAATCTGAAGCTTTCTTT.

This clonotype was observed many times. V gene TRBV28 combines with J gene TRBJ1-2; TRBD1 agrees at 9 bases. Trimming cost V 5 bases and J 2 bases; bases outside gene matches: 6. The CDR3 runs 15 residues. Germline V gene data show CDR1 as MDHEN and CDR2 as SYDVKM. The CDR3 loop reads CASSQTGGRNYGYTF. The CDR3, as DNA: TGTGCCAGCAGTCAGACAGGGGGGAGAAACTATGGCTACACCTTC.

This clonotype was seen at least ten times. This chain joins TRBV7-8 and TRBJ2-1; TRBD2 aligns across 9 bases. V dropped 5 bases and J dropped 4; count of bases not matched to a gene: 6. This CDR3 has 15 amino acids. Germline V gene sequence: CDR1 SGHVS, CDR2 FQNEAQ. The CDR3 loop is CASSEGLAVYNEQFF. CDR3 DNA: TGTGCCAGCAGCGAGGGACTAGCAGTATACAATGAGCAGTTCTTC.

This clonotype showed up just a few times. In DNA form, the CDR3 reads TGTGCCAGCAGTTACCCCCATCGGACAGGGCAGAACACTGAAGCTTTCTTT. Protein sequence: CASSYPHRTGQNTEAFF. V is TRBV6-2 or TRBV6-3 and J is TRBJ1-1; 8 bases map to TRBD1. The CDR3 runs 17 residues. The V segment lost 2 bases and the J segment 1 base; nucleotides outside the gene matches: 9. The germline V gene encodes CDR1 MNHEY and CDR2 SVGEGT.

This clonotype showed up just a few times. The gene calls are TRBV6-2 or TRBV6-3 and TRBJ1-1; 9 bases agree with TRBD1. Germline V gene lookup returns CDR1 MNHEY and CDR2 SVGEGT. The CDR3 is 14 amino acids. V lost 6 bases, J lost 7 bases, and 9 bases stayed unmatched. CDR3 protein: CASRPGTGTHEAFF. The CDR3 DNA follows: TGTGCCAGCAGACCTGGGACAGGGACCCATGAAGCTTTCTTT.

This clonotype has a count of ten or more. The chain has TRBV20-1 and TRBJ2-3, with 12 bases identical to TRBD2. Germline V gives CDR1 DFQATT, CDR2 SNEGSKA (reference sequence). Germline trimming cut 4 bases from V and 6 bases from J; bases unmatched to any gene: 8. This CDR3 region has 15 residues. This CDR3 is CSATETSGRTDTQYF. CDR3 in DNA: TGCAGTGCTACCGAGACTAGCGGGAGAACCGATACGCAGTATTTT.

This clonotype was seen ten or more times. The chain joins TRBV12-3 or TRBV12-4 to TRBJ2-7; D gene uncertain. V dropped 3 bases and J dropped 3 bases, with 6 bases sitting between them. This CDR3 has 12 residues. CDR3 DNA sequence: TGTGCCAGCAGTTTGCTCCTCTACGAGCAGTACTTC. Residues: CASSLLLYEQYF.

This chain links TRBV24-1 with TRBJ2-3; TRBD1 agrees at 8 bases. Germline V CDR1 and CDR2: KGHDR, SFDVKD. V dropped 4 bases and J dropped 0; count of bases not matched to a gene: 5. There are 16 residues in the CDR3. The CDR3 DNA is TGTGCCACCAGTGACCCTACAGGGGGGAGCACAGATACGCAGTATTTT. This codes for CATSDPTGGSTDTQYF.

The sample holds many counts of this clonotype. V is TRBV29-1 and J is TRBJ2-2, with TRBD2 identical over 12 bases. The length of the CDR3 is 16 residues. After removal of 6 bases from V and 1 base from J, the junction contained 6 bases not matched to a gene. Germline CDR1 reads SQVTM; CDR2 reads ANQGSEA. The CDR3 spells CSVRLAGAVNTGELFF. The CDR3, as DNA: TGCAGCGTCCGACTAGCGGGAGCGGTGAACACCGGGGAGCTGTTTTTT.